This T cell receptor (beta chain) came from a study of Graves' ophthalmopathy and Graves' hyperthyroidism (dated by TCRdb to 2017 to 2018). Turning to the overall study: Peripheral blood samples were taken at the time of initial diagnosis, before any treatment was given. TCR beta repertoire signatures were used to distinguish Graves' ophthalmopathy from Graves' hyperthyroidism and to predict progression to ophthalmopathy. In total, some 130 blood samples were TCR-sequenced: 40 to 45 ophthalmopathy, some 80 hyperthyroidism and about 17 hyperthyroidism-to-ophthalmopathy patients. To explore V-J signatures distinguishing ophthalmopathy from hyperthyroidism, a discovery set of roughly 98 patients (around 44 ophthalmopathy, 55 to 60 stable hyperthyroidism) was enrolled. An independent validation cohort was composed of some 19 hyperthyroidism patients and more than 15 patients who later progressed from hyperthyroidism to ophthalmopathy. In roughly 6 hyperthyroidism patients, T-cell repertoires of thyroid tissue and blood were compared. Following sampling, methimazole starting at 30 mg daily was administered to hyperthyroidism patients, and high-dose intravenous methylprednisolone was administered to ophthalmopathy patients. The 100 discovery patients were randomly divided into training and test sets at a 7:3 ratio.

Study-level results and caveats: In validation, the model predicted ophthalmopathy progression with about 71% sensitivity and less than 80% specificity; roughly eleven predicted patients were CT-confirmed with GO in a median of approximately 6.5 months. Ophthalmopathy was separated from stable hyperthyroidism by the 13-signature model with 85% to 90% sensitivity and 81% to 83% specificity in cross-validation and with 80%/75% in the test set. Most expanded thyroid clonotypes with a frequency above 0.001 also appeared in blood, which suggests that blood repertoires may reflect the immune response in the thyroid. Sample size was not statistically predetermined, and group allocation was not concealed from the investigators.

Ophthalmopathy patients were characterized by moderately to severely active disease, a Clinical Activity Score of at least 3, a NOSPECS grade of at least 4, and a disease duration under 3 months. Patients with other autoimmune diseases, uncontrolled infections, pregnancy or lactation were excluded from the study. Diagnosis relied on clinical symptoms, serum thyroxine, TRAb, thyroid ultrasound and orbital computed tomography. Using Ficoll-Paque density gradient centrifugation, PBMCs were isolated from about 9.4 ml of fresh peripheral blood. Trizol reagent was used to extract the total RNA, and its quality was then checked on an Agilent 2100 Bioanalyzer. In the germline V gene, CDR1 corresponds to MGHRA and CDR2 to YSYEKL. V lost 0 bases and J lost 3 bases; the stretch between them is 9 bases long. Spanning cysteine to phenylalanine, the CDR3 consists of 16 amino acids. The CDR3 DNA has 48 bases and is translated from base 1.

This clonotype was seen many times. Its recognized antigen is unknown. No base quality information exists; no much larger clone differs at one position. TCR beta CDR3 regions were amplified from RNA transcripts for repertoire sequencing. The first round was an RT-PCR using HTBI primers with the Qiagen OneStep RT-PCR kit, and this first round was followed by a second-round multiplex PCR, then size selection and purification. Libraries were sequenced paired-end with 100 bp reads on an Illumina HiSeq2000. On the study's bioinformatics: SOAPnuke was used to process the reads, removing any read that contained adapters or uncalled bases, had a mean Phred below 15, or lacked an exact match to the constant primer or identifier. COPE v1.2.5 was used to merge high-quality paired reads. Unique nucleotide sequences were defined as clonotypes and aligned to IMGT TRB V, D and J references using MiTCR v1.1. Only V-J combinations with frequency above 0.0001 were analysed, covering 99% to 99.2% of repertoires. For each V-J combination, a TCR clonal expansion and chaos score was defined as the ratio of F50 clonal expansion to chaos observed in the TCRdist matrix. Welch's t-statistics and random forest were used to reduce features to 10 to 15 V-J combinations, which were fed into a naive Bayes classifier. Thyroid-blood repertoire similarity was quantified with the Morisita-Horn index. TCRdb's own reprocessing of the public reads used fastp at Q25 and MiXCR and kept productive beta chains. CDR3 protein sequences are deduplicated, and each keeps its most common genes and DNA. These V and J calls rely on TCRdb rather than the paper's analysis. The sample contains about 170,000 distinct CDR3 sequences, under 40% of them found a single time. The top ten clonotypes cover under 6.5% of the sample.

The rearrangement joined TRBV4-1 to TRBJ1-6, with the D gene too uncertain to name. This receptor was identified in a woman aged 40 to 50 with Graves' ophthalmopathy. Donor details come from another sample of the same person, matched by shared clones. The sequenced sample consisted of peripheral blood. The DNA reads TGCGCCAGCAGCCAAGATCAAGTCAGCTATAATTCACCCCTCCACTTT. This yields the protein CASSQDQVSYNSPLHF.